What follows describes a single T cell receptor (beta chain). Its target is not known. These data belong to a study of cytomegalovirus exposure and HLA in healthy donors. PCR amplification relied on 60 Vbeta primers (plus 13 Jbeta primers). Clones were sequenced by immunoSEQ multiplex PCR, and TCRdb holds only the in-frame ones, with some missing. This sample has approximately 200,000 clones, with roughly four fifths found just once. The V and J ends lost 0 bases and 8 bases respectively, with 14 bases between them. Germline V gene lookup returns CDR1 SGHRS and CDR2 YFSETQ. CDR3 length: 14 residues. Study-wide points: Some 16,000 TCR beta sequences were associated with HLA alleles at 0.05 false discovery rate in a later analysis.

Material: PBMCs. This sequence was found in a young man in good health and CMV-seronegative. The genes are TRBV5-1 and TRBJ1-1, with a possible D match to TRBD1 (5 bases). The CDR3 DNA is TGCGCCAGCAGCTTGGTGGGGGGAAGGACGGAAGCTTTCTTT. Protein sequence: CASSLVGGRTEAFF.